The 19 T cell receptor beta chains presented below share a single source sample, sequenced in a study of identical twins. Using its own MiXCR run on the 5' RACE reads, TCRdb lists one record per CDR3 protein. The data show about 500,000 distinct CDR3 sequences, roughly an eighth seen once. These same records also appear under a second study, on yellow fever vaccine responses in identical twins.

The specimen sequenced was CD4+ T cells sorted from blood. These receptors all come from a young woman in good health.

This rearrangement joins TRBV10-3 to TRBJ2-1; D may be TRBD2 (6 bases). CDR3 length: 15 residues. Germline V gene sequence: CDR1 ENHRY, CDR2 SYGVKD. V lost 8 bases to trimming and J lost 0 bases, with 14 bases between them. The CDR3 spells CAIVRDSRSYNEQFF. In DNA, the CDR3 is TGTGCCATCGTCCGGGACTCCCGCTCCTACAATGAGCAGTTCTTC.

This sequence joins TRBV2 and TRBJ2-1, with 7 bases fitting TRBD2. CDR1 SNHLY and CDR2 FYNNEI come from the germline V gene. Trimming cost V 6 bases and J 10 bases; bases outside gene matches: 3. The CDR3 sequence is 11 residues long. In nucleotides, the CDR3 is TGTGCCAGCAGGGGGGGAGGGGAGCAGTTCTTC. Protein product: CASRGGGEQFF.

V usage is TRBV28 and J usage is TRBJ2-7; 8 positions agree with TRBD1. V shed 6 bases and J 4 bases; nucleotides not matched to a gene: 5. Germline CDR1 MDHEN, CDR2 SYDVKM. The CDR3 is 13 amino acids. DNA for the CDR3: TGTGCCAGCAGCCGGACAGGGTTGTACGAGCAGTACTTC. Its translation: CASSRTGLYEQYF. Together with reference TRBV28 and TRBJ2-7, the CDR3 gives the full variable domain: DVKVTQSSRYLVKRTGEKVFLECVQDMDHENMFWYRQDPGLGLRLIYFSYDVKMKEKGDIPEGYSVSREKKERFSLILESASTNQTSMYLCASSRTGLYEQYFGPGTRLTVT.

The V gene is TRBV6-2 or TRBV6-3, the J gene TRBJ1-2; D remains ambiguous. This CDR3 has 16 amino acids. CDR1 and CDR2 from the germline V gene are MNHEY and SVGEGT. The V end lost 2 bases, the J end lost 5 bases, and 18 bases lay between the germline ends. CDR3 loop: CASSYIWADTAYGYTF. CDR3 bases: TGTGCCAGCAGTTACATCTGGGCAGATACTGCTTATGGCTACACCTTC.

This sequence joins TRBV12-3 or TRBV12-4 and TRBJ2-7, with 8 bases aligning to TRBD2. Losses at the gene ends were 0 bases for V and 6 bases for J; bases not matched to a gene: 10. CDR3 size: 16 residues. CDR3 DNA: TGTGCCAGCAGTTTAGCGCTTGCTAGCGGGTCTTCCGAGCAGTACTTC. Translation gives CASSLALASGSSEQYF.

The CDR3 coding sequence is TGTGCCACCCGACAGGGGGTCACCGGGGAGCTGTTTTTT. This sequence encodes CATRQGVTGELFF. The gene calls are TRBV6-2 or TRBV6-3 and TRBJ2-2, with 9 positions matching TRBD1. V was clipped by 10 bases and J by 4 bases; unmatched bases: 4. Per the germline V gene, CDR1 is MNHEY and CDR2 is SVGEGT. The CDR3 loop spans 13 amino acids.

This clonotype was picked up a small number of times. The rearrangement joins TRBV20-1 to TRBJ2-7; TRBD1 agrees at 9 bases. CDR3 length: 13 amino acids. After removal of 7 bases from V and 2 bases from J, the junction contained 6 bases not matched to a gene. Per the germline V gene, CDR1 is DFQATT and CDR2 is SNEGSKA (reference sequence). For the CDR3, the DNA is TGCAGTGTCGGGACAGGGCAAACCTACGAGCAGTACTTC. Its translation is CSVGTGQTYEQYF.

The genes are TRBV7-2 and TRBJ2-5; the D gene is possibly TRBD2 (6 bases). V lost 1 base and J 7 bases, leaving 16 bases between the germline ends. This CDR3 contains 15 residues. Germline V gene sequence: CDR1 SGHTA, CDR2 FQGNSA. Here the CDR3 DNA reads TGTGCCAGCAGCTTAGATTCCGGGAGCCTCGGGACCCAGTACTTC. It is translated as CASSLDSGSLGTQYF.

The V gene is TRBV18, the J gene TRBJ2-7; tentative D call: TRBD1 (5 bases). This CDR3 contains 13 residues. Germline lookup yields CDR1 KGHSH and CDR2 LQKENI. V shed 2 bases and J shed 4 bases, with 9 bases lying between them. CDR3 in amino acids: CASSPAREYEQYF. In nucleotides, the CDR3 is TGTGCCAGCTCACCAGCCAGGGAATACGAGCAGTACTTC.

The chain has TRBV29-1 and TRBJ2-7, with TRBD2 matching 11 bases. V gave up 6 bases and J gave up 0 bases; unmatched junction bases: 7. This CDR3 is built from 15 residues. Germline CDR1 is SQVTM and CDR2 is ANQGSEA. In nucleotides, the CDR3 is TGCAGCGTGGACGGACTAGCGGGTAACTCCTACGAGCAGTACTTC. It translates to CSVDGLAGNSYEQYF.

There are a few counts of this clonotype. The chain couples TRBV11-2 to TRBJ2-3; TRBD2 matches 7 bases. V dropped 2 bases and J dropped 4; count of bases not matched to a gene: 15. The CDR3 is 18 residues long. Germline CDR1 SGHAT, CDR2 FQNNGV. The CDR3 region has the DNA TGTGCCAGCAGCTTAAAGACGGTTAGCGGGCTTCCCCCAGATACGCAGTATTTT. Translation gives CASSLKTVSGLPPDTQYF.

This clonotype was found many times. The chain employs TRBV5-1 and TRBJ1-1, with D unclear. The CDR3 contains 13 residues. CDR1 is SGHRS and CDR2 is YFSETQ in the germline V gene. Trimming shortened V by 4 bases and J by 3 bases, and 10 bases separated the two germline ends. Here the CDR3 reads CASSATVDTEAFF. The CDR3 bases are TGCGCCAGCAGCGCTACAGTAGACACTGAAGCTTTCTTT.

This clonotype was detected only once. No conserved phenylalanine or tryptophan is present at the end of the CDR3, so a read error is the likely explanation. The chain couples TRBV14 to TRBJ2-1, with 12 nucleotides matching TRBD2. The CDR3 spans 18 residues. Germline V gene sequence: CDR1 SGHDN, CDR2 FVKESK. The trim removed 0 bases at V and 8 bases at J, leaving 11 bases unmatched. The CDR3: CASSQDPPASGRGDEQFL. The CDR3 region has the DNA TGTGCCAGCAGCCAAGATCCCCCGGCTAGCGGGAGGGGGGATGAGCAGTTCCTC.

The chain links TRBV4-3 to TRBJ2-3; TRBD1 is a possible D gene (5 bases). The germline V gene has CDR1 LGHNA and CDR2 YSLEER. V was trimmed by 4 bases and J by 5 bases, leaving 10 bases between them. CDR3 length equals 13 residues. The DNA for the CDR3 is TGCGCCAGCAGCCGATCAGGGCTAGATACGCAGTATTTT. This translates into CASSRSGLDTQYF.

The rearrangement uses TRBV30 and TRBJ1-1; D perhaps matches TRBD1 (5 bases). Germline V gene sequence: CDR1 GTSNPN, CDR2 SVGIG (reference sequence). The V and J ends lost 5 bases and 1 base respectively, with 11 bases between them. The CDR3 loop spans 13 amino acids. DNA for the CDR3: TGTGCCTGGCGAGGGACTGCGAACACTGAAGCTTTCTTT. Encoded protein: CAWRGTANTEAFF.

This clonotype was observed many times. V usage is TRBV7-2 and J usage is TRBJ2-1; tentatively, D is TRBD1 (6 bases). The germline V gene encodes CDR1 SGHTA and CDR2 FQGNSA. The CDR3 totals 14 residues. The V end lost 5 bases, the J end lost 6 bases, and 14 bases lay between the germline ends. This CDR3 is CASSARGPTNEQFF. The CDR3 DNA sequence: TGTGCCAGCAGCGCCAGGGGTCCAACCAATGAGCAGTTCTTC.

The table lists this clonotype with a few counts. The chain uses TRBV6-1 and TRBJ2-3; TRBD1 might be the D (5 bases). This CDR3 region has 15 residues. The V and J ends lost 10 bases and 2 bases respectively, with 19 bases between them. Germline lookup yields CDR1 MNHNS and CDR2 SASEGT. The CDR3 loop reads CATQGIGGYTDTQYF. The CDR3, as DNA: TGTGCCACCCAGGGTATCGGTGGGTACACAGATACGCAGTATTTT.

The J gene is TRBJ1-2, the V gene TRBV3-1; D not certain. Deletions cut 0 bases from V and 0 bases from J, with 2 bases between. CDR3 length: 13 amino acids. Germline V gene lookup returns CDR1 LGHDT and CDR2 YNNKEL (reference sequence). CDR3 nucleotide sequence: TGTGCCAGCAGCCAAGAGACTAACTATGGCTACACCTTC. This gives the protein CASSQETNYGYTF.

This clonotype was counted at least ten times. The chain joins TRBV10-3 to TRBJ2-4, with a tentative D call TRBD1 (5 bases). Trimming removed 3 bases at V and 1 base at J, with 10 bases between. The CDR3 is 15 amino acids. Germline CDR1 is ENHRY and CDR2 is SYGVKD. The CDR3 nucleotides are TGTGCCATCAGTGAAAACGCAGGGGCCAAAAACATTCAGTACTTC. It codes for CAISENAGAKNIQYF.